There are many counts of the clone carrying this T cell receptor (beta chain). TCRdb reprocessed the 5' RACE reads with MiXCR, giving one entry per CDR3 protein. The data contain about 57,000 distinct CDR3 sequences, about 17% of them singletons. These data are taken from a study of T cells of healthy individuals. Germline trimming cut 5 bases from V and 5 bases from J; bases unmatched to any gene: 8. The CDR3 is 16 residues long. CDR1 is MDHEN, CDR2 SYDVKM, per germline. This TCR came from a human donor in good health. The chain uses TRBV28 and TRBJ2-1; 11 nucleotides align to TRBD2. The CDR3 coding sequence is TGTGCCAGCAGTCCCACGACTAGCGGGGCAAACAATGAGCAGTTCTTC. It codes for CASSPTTSGANNEQFF.